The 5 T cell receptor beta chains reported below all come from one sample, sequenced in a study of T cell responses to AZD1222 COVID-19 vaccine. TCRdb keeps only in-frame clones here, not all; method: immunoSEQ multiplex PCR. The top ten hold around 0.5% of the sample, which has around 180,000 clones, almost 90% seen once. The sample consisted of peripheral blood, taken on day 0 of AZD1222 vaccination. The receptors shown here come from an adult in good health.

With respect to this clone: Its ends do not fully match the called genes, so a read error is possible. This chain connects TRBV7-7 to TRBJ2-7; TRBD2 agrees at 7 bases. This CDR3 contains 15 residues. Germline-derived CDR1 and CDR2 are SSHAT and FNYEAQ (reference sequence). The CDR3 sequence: CASSPGEGWSYEQYF. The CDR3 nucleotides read TGTGCTAGCAGCCCCGGGGAGGGTTGGTCCTACGAGCAGTACTTC.

This chain's CDR3 is CAISLAGGWDTQYF. The CDR3 DNA reads as TGTGCCATCTCCCTAGCGGGAGGGTGGGATACGCAGTATTTT. The chain joins TRBV10-3 to TRBJ2-3; 12 bases line up with TRBD2. Germline CDR1 is ENHRY and CDR2 is SYGVKD. Unmatched junction bases numbered 6, after V lost 8 bases and J lost 6 bases. The CDR3 spans 14 residues.

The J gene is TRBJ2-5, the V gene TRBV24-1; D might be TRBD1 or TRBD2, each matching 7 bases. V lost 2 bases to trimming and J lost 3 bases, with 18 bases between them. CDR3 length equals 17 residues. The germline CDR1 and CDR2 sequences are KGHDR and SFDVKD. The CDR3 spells CATSDSLGGGIEETQYF. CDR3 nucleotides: TGTGCCACCAGTGATTCGCTGGGAGGGGGCATTGAAGAGACCCAGTACTTC.

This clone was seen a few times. The CDR3 protein is CASSLGLAGSTTDTQYF. CDR3 nucleotide sequence: TGTGCCAGCAGCTTAGGACTAGCGGGGAGTACGACAGATACGCAGTATTTT. The chain joins TRBV7-6 to TRBJ2-3; 11 bases are a match to TRBD2. V lost 1 base, J lost 3 bases, and 6 bases stayed unmatched. The CDR3 sequence is 17 residues long. Germline-derived CDR1 and CDR2 are SGHVS and FNYEAQ.

CDR3 residues: CASSQDVLRQGYNEQFF. CDR3 sequence (DNA): TGCGCCAGCAGCCAAGACGTGCTGAGACAGGGCTACAATGAGCAGTTCTTC. The chain couples TRBV4-3 to TRBJ2-1, with TRBD1 matching 7 bases. The CDR3 is 17 amino acids. With 0 bases clipped from V and 3 bases from J, the junction kept 8 bases outside the gene matches. The V gene's germline CDR1 is LGHNA and CDR2 YSLEER.